This TCR beta chain was documented in a study of blood T cell repertoires in COVID-19. Overall study: Collection of acute and convalescent COVID-19 samples took place in the United States, Italy and Spain. PBMCs, B-cell-depleted T cells, or T cells were the source of the cDNA or gDNA that made up the material.

Repertoires were generated with immunoSEQ multiplex PCR, while TCRdb's copy carries only in-frame clones and drops some. The repertoire consists of around 100,000 clones, with roughly nine tenths occurring once and the leading ten covering approximately 5.1%. The V end lost 3 bases, the J end lost 4 bases, and 10 bases lay between the germline ends. The CDR3 loop spans 13 amino acids. CDR1 is SGHNT and CDR2 is YYREEE in the germline V gene (reference sequence). The gene calls are TRBV5-4 and TRBJ2-5; tentatively, D is TRBD2 (6 bases). This receptor was identified in a human donor in a cohort sampled during active COVID-19. Sequenced material: peripheral blood. The CDR3 sequence: CASSSGTRETQYF. The DNA for the CDR3 is TGTGCCAGCAGCTCCGGGACTCGAGAGACCCAGTACTTC.